This T cell receptor (beta chain) was documented in a study of CD8 T cells in ankylosing spondylitis. The CDR3 sequence is 15 residues long. Germline CDR1 MNHNS, CDR2 SASEGT. V lost 8 bases and J 1 base, leaving 17 bases between the germline ends. General study findings and limits: Several of the motif variants were reported before in synovial fluid and blood from reactive arthritis. Characteristic, it appeared, of ankylosing spondylitis blood was a TCR beta motif of roughly eight highly homologous variants.

TCRdb independently ran MiXCR on the 5' RACE reads; one entry per CDR3 protein. The table has around 140,000 distinct CDR3 sequences, 17% seen once. Regarding this clonotype: Its target is unknown.

The rearrangement joins TRBV6-1 to TRBJ1-1; D remains ambiguous. The sequence was obtained from a male donor with ankylosing spondylitis. Material for sequencing was blood, either unsorted or a sorted T cell fraction (not recorded which). CDR3 residues: CASSPWKRRNTEAFF. The CDR3, as DNA: TGTGCCAGCTCCCCCTGGAAGAGGAGGAACACTGAAGCTTTCTTT.